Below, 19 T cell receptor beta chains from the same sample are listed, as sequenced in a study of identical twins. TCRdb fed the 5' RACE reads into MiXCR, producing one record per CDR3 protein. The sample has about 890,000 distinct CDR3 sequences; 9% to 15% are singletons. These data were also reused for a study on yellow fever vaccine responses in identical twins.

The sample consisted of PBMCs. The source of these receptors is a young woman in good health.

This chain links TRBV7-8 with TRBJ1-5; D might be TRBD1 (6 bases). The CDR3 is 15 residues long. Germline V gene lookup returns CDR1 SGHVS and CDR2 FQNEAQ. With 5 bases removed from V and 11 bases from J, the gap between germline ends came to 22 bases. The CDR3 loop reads CASSSTAQGVGAQHF. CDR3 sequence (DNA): TGTGCCAGCAGCAGCACCGCACAGGGAGTGGGGGCCCAGCATTTT.

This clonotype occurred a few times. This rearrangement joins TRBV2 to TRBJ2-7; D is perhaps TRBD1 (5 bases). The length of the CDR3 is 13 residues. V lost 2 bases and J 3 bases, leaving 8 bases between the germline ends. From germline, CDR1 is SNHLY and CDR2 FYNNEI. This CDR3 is CASSETRDYEQYF. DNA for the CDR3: TGTGCCAGCAGTGAAACCAGGGACTACGAGCAGTACTTC.

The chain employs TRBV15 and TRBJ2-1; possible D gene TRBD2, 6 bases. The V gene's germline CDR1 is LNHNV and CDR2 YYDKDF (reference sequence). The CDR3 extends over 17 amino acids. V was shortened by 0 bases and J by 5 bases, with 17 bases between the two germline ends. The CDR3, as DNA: TGTGCCACCAGCAGAGATCTGAGGAGGGGACTTAACAATGAGCAGTTCTTC. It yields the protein CATSRDLRRGLNNEQFF.

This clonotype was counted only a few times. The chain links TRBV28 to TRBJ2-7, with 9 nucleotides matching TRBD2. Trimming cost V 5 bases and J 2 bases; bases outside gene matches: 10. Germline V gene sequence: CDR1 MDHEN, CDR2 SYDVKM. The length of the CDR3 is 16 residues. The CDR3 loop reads CASSLLTSGHPYEQYV. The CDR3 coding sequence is TGTGCCAGCAGTCTACTTACTAGCGGGCACCCCTACGAGCAGTACGTC.

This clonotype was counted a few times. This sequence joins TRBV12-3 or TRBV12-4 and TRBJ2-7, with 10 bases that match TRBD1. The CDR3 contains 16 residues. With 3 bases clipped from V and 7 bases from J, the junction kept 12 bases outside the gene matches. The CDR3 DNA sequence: TGTGCCAGCAGTTTCAGGGGGACAGGGGTCTTGTATGAGCAGTACTTC. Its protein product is CASSFRGTGVLYEQYF.

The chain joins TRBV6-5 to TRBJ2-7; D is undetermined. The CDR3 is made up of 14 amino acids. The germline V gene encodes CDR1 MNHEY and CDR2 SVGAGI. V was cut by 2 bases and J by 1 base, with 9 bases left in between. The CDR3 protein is CASSYDGRSYEQYV. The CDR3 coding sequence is TGTGCCAGCAGTTACGATGGGCGGTCCTACGAGCAGTACGTC.

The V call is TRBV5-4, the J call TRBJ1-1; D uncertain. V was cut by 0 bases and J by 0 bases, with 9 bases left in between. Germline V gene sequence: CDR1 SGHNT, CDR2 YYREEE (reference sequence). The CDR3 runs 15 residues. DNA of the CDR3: TGTGCCAGCAGCTTGGGGCTGGCCTTGAACACTGAAGCTTTCTTT. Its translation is CASSLGLALNTEAFF.

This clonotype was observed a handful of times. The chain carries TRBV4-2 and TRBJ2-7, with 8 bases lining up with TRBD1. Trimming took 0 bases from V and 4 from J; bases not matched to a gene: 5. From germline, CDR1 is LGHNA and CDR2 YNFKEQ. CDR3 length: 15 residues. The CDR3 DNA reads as TGTGCCAGCAGCCAAGATGGACAGGGCGCGTACGAGCAGTACTTC. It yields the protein CASSQDGQGAYEQYF.

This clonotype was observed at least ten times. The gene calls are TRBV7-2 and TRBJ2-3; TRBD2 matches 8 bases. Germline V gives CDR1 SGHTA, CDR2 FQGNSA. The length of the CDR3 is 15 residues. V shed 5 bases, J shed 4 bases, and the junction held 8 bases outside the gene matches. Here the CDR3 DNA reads TGTGCCAGCAGCCAGCTGGCGGGAGGATCAGATACGCAGTATTTT. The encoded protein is CASSQLAGGSDTQYF.

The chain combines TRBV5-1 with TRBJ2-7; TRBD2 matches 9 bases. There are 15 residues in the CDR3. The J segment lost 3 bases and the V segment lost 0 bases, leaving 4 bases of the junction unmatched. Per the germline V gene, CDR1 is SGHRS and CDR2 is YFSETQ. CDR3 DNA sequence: TGCGCCAGCAGCTTGGAAGCGGGAGGTTACTACGAGCAGTACTTC. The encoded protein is CASSLEAGGYYEQYF.

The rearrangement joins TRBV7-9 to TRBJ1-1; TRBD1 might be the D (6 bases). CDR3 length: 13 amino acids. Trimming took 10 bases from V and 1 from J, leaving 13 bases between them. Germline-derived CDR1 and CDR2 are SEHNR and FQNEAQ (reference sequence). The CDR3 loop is CATPTGQNTEAFF. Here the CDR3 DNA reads TGTGCCACCCCGACAGGACAGAACACTGAAGCTTTCTTT.

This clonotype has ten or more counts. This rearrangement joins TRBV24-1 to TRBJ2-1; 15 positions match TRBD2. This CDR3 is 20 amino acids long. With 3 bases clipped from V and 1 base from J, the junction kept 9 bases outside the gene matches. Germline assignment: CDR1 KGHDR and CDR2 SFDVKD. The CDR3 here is CATSDPGLAGGSRSYNEQFF. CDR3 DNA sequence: TGTGCCACCAGTGATCCGGGACTAGCGGGAGGTTCGCGGTCCTACAATGAGCAGTTCTTC.

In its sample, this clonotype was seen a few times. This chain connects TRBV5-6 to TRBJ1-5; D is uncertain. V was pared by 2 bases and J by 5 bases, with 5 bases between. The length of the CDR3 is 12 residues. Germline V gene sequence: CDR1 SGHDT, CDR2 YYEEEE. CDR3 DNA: TGTGCCAGCAGCTTTAAGGATCAGCCCCAGCATTTT. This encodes CASSFKDQPQHF.

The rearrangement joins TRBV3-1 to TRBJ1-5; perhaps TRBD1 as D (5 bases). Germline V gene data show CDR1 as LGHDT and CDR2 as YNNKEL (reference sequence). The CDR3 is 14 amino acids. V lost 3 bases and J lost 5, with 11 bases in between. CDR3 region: CASSHGQGHQPQHF. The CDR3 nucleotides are TGTGCCAGCAGCCACGGGCAGGGCCATCAGCCCCAGCATTTT.

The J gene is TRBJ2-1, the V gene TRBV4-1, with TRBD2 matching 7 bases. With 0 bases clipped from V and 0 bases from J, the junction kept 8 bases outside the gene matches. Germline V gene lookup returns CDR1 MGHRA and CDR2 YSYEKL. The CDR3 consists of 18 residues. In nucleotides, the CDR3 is TGCGCCAGCAGCCAAGATAAAAAAGCGGGGCGCTCCTACAATGAGCAGTTCTTC. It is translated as CASSQDKKAGRSYNEQFF.

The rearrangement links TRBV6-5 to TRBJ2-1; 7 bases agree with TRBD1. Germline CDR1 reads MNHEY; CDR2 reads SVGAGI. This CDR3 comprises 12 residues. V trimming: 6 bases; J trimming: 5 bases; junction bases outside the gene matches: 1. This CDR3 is CASSDRDNEQFF. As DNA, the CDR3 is TGTGCCAGCAGCGACAGGGACAATGAGCAGTTCTTC.

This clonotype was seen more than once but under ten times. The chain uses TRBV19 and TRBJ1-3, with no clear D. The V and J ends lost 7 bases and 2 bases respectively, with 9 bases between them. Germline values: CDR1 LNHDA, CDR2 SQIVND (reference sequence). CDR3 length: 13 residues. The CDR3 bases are TGTGCCAGTATGGGTTCAGCTGGAAACACCATATATTTT. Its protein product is CASMGSAGNTIYF. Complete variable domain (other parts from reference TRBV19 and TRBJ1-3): DGGITQSPKYLFRKEGQNVTLSCEQNLNHDAMYWYRQDPGQGLRLIYYSQIVNDFQKGDIAEGYSVSREKKESFPLTVTSAQKNPTAFYLCASMGSAGNTIYFGEGSWLTVV.

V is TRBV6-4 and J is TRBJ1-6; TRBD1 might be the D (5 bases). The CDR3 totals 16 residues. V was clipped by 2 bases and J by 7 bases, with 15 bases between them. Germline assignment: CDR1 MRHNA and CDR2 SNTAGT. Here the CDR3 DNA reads TGTGCCAGCAGTGACAGCGGGACGGATCGGAATTCACCCCTCCACTTT. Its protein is CASSDSGTDRNSPLHF.

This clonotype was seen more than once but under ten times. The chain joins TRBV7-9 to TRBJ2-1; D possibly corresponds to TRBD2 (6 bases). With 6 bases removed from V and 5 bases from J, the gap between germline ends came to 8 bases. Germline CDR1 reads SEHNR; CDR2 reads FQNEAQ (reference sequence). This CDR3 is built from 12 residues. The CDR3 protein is CASREGNNEQFF. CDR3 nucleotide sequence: TGTGCCAGCAGGGAGGGGAACAATGAGCAGTTCTTC.